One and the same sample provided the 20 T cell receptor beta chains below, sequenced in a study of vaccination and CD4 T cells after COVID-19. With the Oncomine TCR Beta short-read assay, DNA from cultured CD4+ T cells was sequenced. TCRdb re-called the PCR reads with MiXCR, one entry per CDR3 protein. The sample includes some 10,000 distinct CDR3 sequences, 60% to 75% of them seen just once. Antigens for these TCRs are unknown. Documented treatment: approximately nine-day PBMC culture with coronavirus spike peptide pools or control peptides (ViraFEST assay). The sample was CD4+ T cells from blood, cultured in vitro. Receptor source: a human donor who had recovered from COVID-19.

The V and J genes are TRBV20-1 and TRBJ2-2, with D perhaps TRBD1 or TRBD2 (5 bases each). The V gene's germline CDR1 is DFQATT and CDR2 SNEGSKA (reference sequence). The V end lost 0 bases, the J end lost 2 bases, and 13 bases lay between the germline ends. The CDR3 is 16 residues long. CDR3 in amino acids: CSARDPRGENTGELFF. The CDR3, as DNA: TGCAGTGCTAGAGATCCTCGAGGGGAAAACACCGGGGAGCTGTTTTTT.

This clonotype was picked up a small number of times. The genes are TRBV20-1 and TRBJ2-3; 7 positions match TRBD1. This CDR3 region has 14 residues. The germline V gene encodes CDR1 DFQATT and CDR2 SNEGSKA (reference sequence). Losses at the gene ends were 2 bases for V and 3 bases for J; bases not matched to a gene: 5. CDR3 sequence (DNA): TGCAGTGCTAGACAGGCAGGGGGAACAGATACGCAGTATTTT. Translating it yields CSARQAGGTDTQYF.

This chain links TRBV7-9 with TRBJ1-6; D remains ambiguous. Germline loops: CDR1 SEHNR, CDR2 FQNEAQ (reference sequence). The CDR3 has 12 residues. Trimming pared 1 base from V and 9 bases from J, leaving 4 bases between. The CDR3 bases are TGTGCCAGCAGCTTAGAGCGTTCACCCCTCCACTTT. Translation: CASSLERSPLHF.

The CDR3 DNA reads as TGCAGTGCTCAGAGGGGGGATGGGGGAAACACCATATATTTT. This gives the protein CSAQRGDGGNTIYF. The V call is TRBV20-1, the J call TRBJ1-3; the D gene is possibly TRBD1 (6 bases). The CDR3 totals 14 residues. CDR1 and CDR2 (germline): DFQATT, SNEGSKA (reference sequence). Trimming cost V 5 bases and J 4 bases, with 15 bases left between them.

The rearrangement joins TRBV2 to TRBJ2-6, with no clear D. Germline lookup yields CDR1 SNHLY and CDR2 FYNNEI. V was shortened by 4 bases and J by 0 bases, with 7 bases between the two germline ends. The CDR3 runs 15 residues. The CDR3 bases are TGTGCCAGCAGTGGGGTAGGCTCTGGGGCCAACGTCCTGACTTTC. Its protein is CASSGVGSGANVLTF.

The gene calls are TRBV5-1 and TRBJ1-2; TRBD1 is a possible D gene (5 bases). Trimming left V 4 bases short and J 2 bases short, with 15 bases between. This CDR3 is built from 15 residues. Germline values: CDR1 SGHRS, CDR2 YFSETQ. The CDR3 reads CASSATFRGNYGYTF. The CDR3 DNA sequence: TGCGCCAGCAGCGCAACCTTCCGGGGGAACTATGGCTACACCTTC.

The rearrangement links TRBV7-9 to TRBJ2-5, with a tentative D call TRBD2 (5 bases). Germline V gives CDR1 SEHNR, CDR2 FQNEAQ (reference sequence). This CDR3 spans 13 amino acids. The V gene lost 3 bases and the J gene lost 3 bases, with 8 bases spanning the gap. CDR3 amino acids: CASSFAGEETQYF. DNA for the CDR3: TGTGCCAGCAGCTTTGCCGGGGAAGAGACCCAGTACTTC. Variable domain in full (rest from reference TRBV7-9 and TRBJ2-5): DTGVSQNPRHKITKRGQNVTFRCDPISEHNRLYWYRQTLGQGPEFLTYFQNEAQLEKSRLLSDRFSAERPKGSFSTLEIQRTEQGDSAMYLCASSFAGEETQYFGPGTRLLVL.

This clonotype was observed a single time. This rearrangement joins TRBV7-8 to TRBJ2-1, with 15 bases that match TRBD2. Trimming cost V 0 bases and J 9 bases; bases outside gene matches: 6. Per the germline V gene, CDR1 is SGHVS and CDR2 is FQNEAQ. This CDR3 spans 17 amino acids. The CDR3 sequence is CASSLAGLAGGRGEQFF. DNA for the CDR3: TGTGCCAGCAGCTTAGCGGGACTAGCGGGAGGCCGCGGTGAGCAGTTCTTC. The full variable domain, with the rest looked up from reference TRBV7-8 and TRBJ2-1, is GAGVSQSPRYKVAKRGQDVALRCDPISGHVSLFWYQQALGQGPEFLTYFQNEAQLDKSGLPSDRFFAERPEGSVSTLKIQRTQQEDSAVYLCASSLAGLAGGRGEQFFGPGTRLTVL.

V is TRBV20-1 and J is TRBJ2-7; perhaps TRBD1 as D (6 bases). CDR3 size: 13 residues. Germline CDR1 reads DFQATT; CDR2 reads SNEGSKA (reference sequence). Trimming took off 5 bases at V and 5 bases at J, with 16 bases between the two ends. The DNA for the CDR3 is TGCAGTGCTTCGGGACACTCTCAGGACGAGCAGTACTTC. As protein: CSASGHSQDEQYF.

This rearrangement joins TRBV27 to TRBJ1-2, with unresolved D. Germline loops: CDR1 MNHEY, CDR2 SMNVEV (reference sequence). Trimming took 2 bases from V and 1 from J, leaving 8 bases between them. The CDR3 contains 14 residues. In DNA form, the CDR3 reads TGTGCCAGCAGTTTAAGGCCCGGTAACTATGGCTACACCTTC. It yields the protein CASSLRPGNYGYTF.

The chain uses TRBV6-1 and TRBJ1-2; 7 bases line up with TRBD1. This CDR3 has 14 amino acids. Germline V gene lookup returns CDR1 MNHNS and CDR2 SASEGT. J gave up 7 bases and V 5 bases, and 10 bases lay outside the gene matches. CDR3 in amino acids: CASSQGTARPGYTF. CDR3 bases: TGTGCCAGCAGTCAGGGGACAGCTCGCCCTGGCTACACCTTC.

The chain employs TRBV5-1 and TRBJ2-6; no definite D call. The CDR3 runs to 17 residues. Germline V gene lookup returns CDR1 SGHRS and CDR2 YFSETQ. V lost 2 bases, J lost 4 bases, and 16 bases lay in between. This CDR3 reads CASSFEAGGLGANVLTF. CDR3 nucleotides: TGCGCCAGCAGCTTTGAGGCAGGCGGCCTCGGGGCCAACGTCCTGACTTTC.

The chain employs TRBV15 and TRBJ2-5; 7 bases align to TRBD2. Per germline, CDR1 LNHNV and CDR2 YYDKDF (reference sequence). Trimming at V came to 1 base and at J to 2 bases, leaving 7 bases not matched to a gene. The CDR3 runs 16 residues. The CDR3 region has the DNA TGTGCCACCAGCAGAGGTACGGGAGGTGTACAAGAGACCCAGTACTTC. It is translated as CATSRGTGGVQETQYF. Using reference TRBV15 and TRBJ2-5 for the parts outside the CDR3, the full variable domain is DAMVIQNPRYQVTQFGKPVTLSCSQTLNHNVMYWYQQKSSQAPKLLFHYYDKDFNNEADTPDNFQSRRPNTSFCFLDIRSPGLGDTAMYLCATSRGTGGVQETQYFGPGTRLLVL.

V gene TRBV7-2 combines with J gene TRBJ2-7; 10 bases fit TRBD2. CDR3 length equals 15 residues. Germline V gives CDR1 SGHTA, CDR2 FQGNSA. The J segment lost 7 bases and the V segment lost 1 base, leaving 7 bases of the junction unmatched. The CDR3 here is CASSLVSGGPQEQYF. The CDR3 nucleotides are TGTGCCAGCAGCTTAGTTAGCGGGGGGCCTCAAGAGCAGTACTTC.

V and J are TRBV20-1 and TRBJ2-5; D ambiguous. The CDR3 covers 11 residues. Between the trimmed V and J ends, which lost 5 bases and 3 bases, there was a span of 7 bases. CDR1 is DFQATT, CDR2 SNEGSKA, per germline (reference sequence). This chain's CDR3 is CSAPRKETQYF. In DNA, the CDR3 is TGCAGTGCTCCCAGGAAAGAGACCCAGTACTTC.

The chain's CDR3 is CAIMNNTGELFF. The DNA for the CDR3 is TGTGCCATCATGAACAACACCGGGGAGCTGTTTTTT. This chain connects TRBV10-3 to TRBJ2-2; unclear D gene. This CDR3 has 12 residues. Germline CDR1 is ENHRY and CDR2 is SYGVKD. The germline V and J ends were trimmed by 7 bases and 2 bases, with 5 bases remaining between them.

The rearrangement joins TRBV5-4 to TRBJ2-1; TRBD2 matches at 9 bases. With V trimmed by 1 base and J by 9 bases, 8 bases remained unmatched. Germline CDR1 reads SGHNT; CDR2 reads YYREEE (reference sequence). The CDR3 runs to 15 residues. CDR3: CASSLRREGPGEQFF. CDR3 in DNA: TGTGCCAGCAGCTTGAGGCGGGAGGGCCCGGGTGAGCAGTTCTTC.

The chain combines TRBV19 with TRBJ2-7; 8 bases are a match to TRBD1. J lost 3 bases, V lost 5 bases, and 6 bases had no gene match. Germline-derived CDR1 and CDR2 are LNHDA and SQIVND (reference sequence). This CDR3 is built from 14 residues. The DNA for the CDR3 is TGTGCCAGTAGTTCCCGGACAGGGAACTACGAGCAGTACTTC. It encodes CASSSRTGNYEQYF.

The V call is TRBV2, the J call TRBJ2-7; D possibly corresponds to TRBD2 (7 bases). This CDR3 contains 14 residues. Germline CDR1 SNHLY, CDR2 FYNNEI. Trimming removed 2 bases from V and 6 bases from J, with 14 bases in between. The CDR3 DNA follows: TGTGCCAGCAGTGAAAAGGGGGGGGGCTTCGAGCAGTACTTC. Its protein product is CASSEKGGGFEQYF.

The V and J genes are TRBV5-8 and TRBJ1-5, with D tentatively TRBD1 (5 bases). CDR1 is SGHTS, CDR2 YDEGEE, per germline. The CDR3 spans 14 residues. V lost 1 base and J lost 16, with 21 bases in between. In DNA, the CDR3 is TGTGCCAGCAGCTTGCGGGGGGACCTACGGGTGTTCCATTTT. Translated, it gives CASSLRGDLRVFHF.